Listed below are T cell receptor beta chains from one sample, sequenced in a study of siplizumab effects on memory and regulatory T cells. Here immunoSEQ multiplex PCR was the method, and the copy in TCRdb shows in-frame clones only, minus some. Altogether 95,000 to 110,000 clones are present, nearly 95% being singletons, with the ten largest covering approximately 0.6%. Sequenced input: Tregs sorted from blood. The origin of the receptors is a human donor in good health. The CDR3 runs from the conserved cysteine through the conserved F or W. A D gene is named only where the DNA matches it firmly. The listing skips clone size in some rows; elsewhere it reads once, few, many or a size class.

j_call | v_call | d_call | clone_size | cdr3_aa | cdr3_nt
TRBJ2-3 | TRBV27 | - | - | CASSSVRGGTQYF | TGTGCCAGCAGTTCCGTCAGGGGGGGTACGCAGTATTTT
TRBJ1-2 | TRBV19 | - | - | CASSIRTVAHYGYTF | TGTGCCAGTAGTATACGGACAGTCGCACACTATGGCTACACCTTC
TRBJ2-7 | TRBV20-1 | - | - | CSAAGLEQYF | TGCAGTGCTGCGGGTCTCGAGCAGTATTTC
TRBJ2-3 | TRBV4-2 | TRBD2 | - | CASSQDRRGLAGYLTQYF | TGTGCCAGCAGCCAAGACAGACGCGGACTAGCGGGTTATCTCACGCAGTATTTT
TRBJ2-7 | TRBV6-5 | TRBD1 | - | CASSPAAYRGEQYF | TGTGCCAGCAGCCCAGCAGCCTACAGGGGCGAGCAGTACTTC
TRBJ2-2 | TRBV20-1 | - | - | CSARGAWELFF | TGCAGTGCGCGAGGGGCATGGGAGCTGTTTTTT
TRBJ1-5 | TRBV6-6 | - | - | CAPRTWSQGQPQHF | TGTGCCCCTCGGACTTGGTCCCAGGGTCAGCCCCAGCATTTT
TRBJ2-2 | TRBV9 | - | - | CASSAEPGGELFF | TGTGCCAGCAGCGCAGAACCCGGCGGGGAGCTGTTTTTT
TRBJ2-3 | TRBV7-6 | - | - | CASSLLEGAHTDTQYF | TGTGCCAGCAGCTTACTGGAAGGGGCGCACACAGATACGCAGTATTTT
TRBJ2-2 | TRBV7-2 | - | - | CASSLDFLRGSGTGELFF | TGTGCCAGCAGCTTAGATTTTCTCCGGGGATCGGGCACCGGGGAGCTGTTTTTT
TRBJ1-2 | TRBV5-6 | - | - | CASSLGDSRTF | TGTGCCAGCAGCTTGGGCGACAGCCGAACCTTC
TRBJ1-1 | TRBV18 | TRBD1 | few | CASSQLTGENTEAFF | TGTGCCAGCTCACAGTTGACAGGGGAGAACACTGAAGCTTTCTTT
TRBJ1-4 | TRBV7-8 | TRBD1 | few | CASSLGHRGANEKLFF | TGTGCCAGCAGCTTAGGGCACAGGGGGGCTAATGAAAAACTGTTTTTT
TRBJ2-2 | TRBV4-2 | - | - | CASSPAVQGNTGELFF | TGTGCCAGCAGCCCCGCGGTACAGGGGAACACCGGGGAGCTGTTTTTT
TRBJ2-7 | TRBV5-1 | TRBD1 | - | CASSKMTGEYEQYF | TGCGCCAGCAGCAAGATGACAGGGGAATACGAGCAGTACTTC
TRBJ1-5 | TRBV6-1 | - | - | CASSATLRTARVNWPQHF | TGTGCCAGCAGTGCGACACTCCGGACGGCCCGGGTGAATTGGCCCCAGCATTTT
TRBJ2-1 | TRBV11-3 | - | - | CASSLPGARDEQFF | TGTGCCAGCAGCTTGCCCGGGGCACGGGATGAGCAGTTCTTC
TRBJ2-5 | TRBV27 | - | - | CASSTGTLATETQYF | TGTGCCAGCAGTACGGGGACACTGGCTACGGAGACCCAGTACTTC
TRBJ1-2 | TRBV7-2 | - | - | CASSSPGHLYGYTF | TGTGCCAGCAGCTCGCCGGGACACCTCTATGGCTACACCTTC
TRBJ1-2 | TRBV5-8 | TRBD1 | few | CASSRQGGNYGYTF | TGTGCCAGCAGCCGTCAGGGGGGAAACTATGGCTACACCTTC
TRBJ1-1 | TRBV2 | TRBD1 | - | CASSLTGTERNEAFF | TGTGCCAGCAGCCTCACCGGGACAGAGAGAAATGAAGCTTTCTTT
TRBJ2-5 | TRBV5-1 | TRBD2 | once | CASSFTSGGTSGTQYF | TGCGCCAGCAGCTTTACTAGCGGGGGCACTAGTGGAACCCAGTACTTC
TRBJ2-7 | TRBV7-9 | - | - | CASSLGSYEQYF | TGTGCCAGCAGCTTAGGGTCCTACGAGCAGTACTTC
TRBJ2-2 | TRBV9 | - | once | CASSVQVDPGELFF | TGTGCCAGCAGCGTACAAGTTGATCCCGGGGAGCTGTTTTTT
TRBJ2-6 | TRBV27 | - | - | CASSLLSGGASGANVLTF | TGTGCCAGCAGTTTACTGTCCGGGGGCGCGTCTGGGGCCAACGTCCTGACTTTC
TRBJ1-2 | TRBV5-1 | - | - | CASRQRLQGSYGYTF | TGCGCCAGCAGGCAGCGTCTACAGGGCTCCTATGGCTACACCTTC
TRBJ1-2 | TRBV7-6 | - | - | CASSLDTNYGYTF | TGTGCCAGCAGCTTAGACACTAACTATGGCTACACCTTC
TRBJ1-2 | TRBV2 | - | - | CASLEGFLGYTF | TGTGCCAGCCTGGAGGGTTTCCTTGGCTACACCTTC
TRBJ1-6 | TRBV30 | TRBD1 | - | CAWSEVRGRFNSPLHF | TGTGCCTGGAGTGAAGTCAGGGGGCGATTTAATTCACCCCTCCACTTT
TRBJ1-6 | TRBV6-1 | - | - | CASSVFRGASNSPLHF | TGTGCCAGCAGTGTTTTTAGAGGGGCAAGTAATTCACCCCTCCACTTT
TRBJ1-4 | TRBV15 | - | - | CATGRRPTNEKLFF | TGTGCCACCGGTCGCCGACCAACTAATGAAAAACTGTTTTTT
TRBJ2-1 | TRBV4-1 | - | - | CASSFPSGSSYNEQFF | TGCGCCAGCAGCTTCCCGAGCGGAAGCTCCTACAATGAGCAGTTCTTC
TRBJ2-7 | TRBV7-3 | - | - | CASSPSGGAGEQYF | TGTGCCAGCAGCCCCAGCGGCGGGGCGGGGGAGCAGTACTTC
TRBJ1-1 | TRBV30 | - | - | CAWRRLGTEAFF | TGTGCCTGGAGACGGTTGGGCACTGAAGCTTTCTTT
TRBJ1-6 | TRBV6-5 | TRBD1 | - | CASSYTSTGGATPLHF | TGTGCCAGCAGTTACACGTCGACAGGGGGCGCGACACCCCTCCACTTT
TRBJ2-7 | TRBV27 | - | - | CASSHQGVSGYEQYF | TGTGCCAGCAGTCACCAGGGCGTCTCGGGGTACGAGCAGTACTTC
TRBJ2-2 | TRBV30 | - | once | CACPKEGPPNTGELFF | TGTGCCTGCCCAAAGGAGGGGCCTCCGAACACCGGAGAGCTGTTTTTT